Following are 5 T cell receptor delta chains from one sample sequenced in a study of DNA immune sequencing with unique molecular identifiers. Genomic DNA underwent 32-plex PCR targeting all 8 TRDV and 4 TRDJ genes. Adapter PCR followed 2 to 3 barcoding PCR cycles that attached a 12-nucleotide UMI. TCRdb re-called the multiplex PCR reads using CATT. The table includes under 3,000 delta-chain clones, 8.4% detected once. The sample comprised gamma-delta T cells enriched from blood buffy coat, or unenriched PBMCs (not recorded which). The receptors originated from a human donor in good health.

By sample share, this clone is medium-sized. CDR3 protein: CACDRTGGPSSWDTRQMFF. The CDR3 DNA is TGTGCCTGTGACCGGACTGGGGGCCCCAGCTCCTGGGACACCCGACAGATGTTTTTC. This chain joins TRDV2 and TRDJ3; 8 nucleotides line up with TRDD3. Germline CDR1 GEAIGNYY, CDR2 EKD. The length of the CDR3 is 19 residues. With V trimmed by 3 bases and J by 0 bases, 9 bases remained unmatched.

At least ten counts were recorded for this clone. Here the CDR3 reads CACDTLLEPTDKLIF. The CDR3 DNA reads TGTGCCTGTGACACCTTACTGGAGCCCACCGATAAACTCATCTTT. V and J are TRDV2 and TRDJ1, with D possibly TRDD3 on 5 matching bases. This CDR3 comprises 15 residues. Trimming shortened V by 0 bases and J by 1 base, and 11 bases separated the two germline ends. CDR1 GEAIGNYY and CDR2 EKD come from the germline V gene.

There are a few counts of this clone. A far bigger clonotype differs at one base, so this is likely a read error. The same CDR3 arises from other DNA sequences in this sample as well. The genes are TRDV2 and TRDJ1; 9 bases line up with TRDD3. Germline assignment: CDR1 GEAIGNYY and CDR2 EKD. The CDR3 is 17 residues long. The V gene end was trimmed by 0 bases and the J gene end by 2 bases; junction bases not matched to a gene: 9. CDR3 nucleotide sequence: TGTGCCTGTGACACCGTTGGGGGATATGCTGGGACCGATAAACTCATCTTT. It is translated as CACDTVGGYAGTDKLIF.

In its sample, this clone is medium-sized. V and J are TRDV2 and TRDJ1; D is unclear. Germline values: CDR1 GEAIGNYY, CDR2 EKD. Trimming took 0 bases from V and 4 from J, leaving 14 bases between them. The CDR3 extends over 15 amino acids. The CDR3 is CACDTVHRRNDKLIF. For the CDR3, the DNA is TGTGCCTGTGACACCGTCCACCGAAGGAACGATAAACTCATCTTT.

This clone has only a few counts. The J gene corresponds to TRDJ1; a V gene call is absent; the table calls TRDD3, which could not be checked here. The CDR3 runs 26 residues. CDR3 coding DNA: TGTGCCTGTGACACCGTCCTGGGGACGTCGGACCTCTTCGGGGGATACGGCGCCGTGTACACCGATAAACTCATCTTT. It encodes CACDTVLGTSDLFGGYGAVYTDKLIF.